This T cell receptor beta chain was profiled in a study of tumor-infiltrating lymphocytes in primary liver carcinoma. On the study more broadly: Patients were both men and women, whose ages ran from 30 to 69 years. With diameters of roughly 4 to 11 cm, tumors were stage T1-T3 N0M0. Notes on the study in general: Relative to blood, tumors carried a significantly larger fraction of the repertoire in their top 250 clones (p = 0.039).

Both RNA and DNA were isolated together from about 19-30 mg of bulk tissue that had not been sorted. Patients had chronic HBV infection and were treatment-naive. Turning to this clonotype: What it binds is not known. A read error is possible here, since a much larger clone lies one base away. Lacking the conserved final phenylalanine or tryptophan, this CDR3 likely reflects a read error.

cDNA specific to TCR beta was made from 450 to 650 ng of total RNA, with a constant-region primer employed for priming. Slightly modified ARM-PCR with three nested multiplex PCR rounds yielded TCR beta libraries. With TRBV1-TRBV30 forward primers and a C-beta reverse primer, the first two PCR rounds were run for approximately 9 cycles each. TCRdb reanalysed the multiplex PCR reads using MiXCR and keeps one entry per CDR3 protein. In the table there are over 100,000 distinct CDR3 sequences, around 70% of which are singletons. Germline V gene sequence: CDR1 MNHEY, CDR2 SVGAGI. J gave up 2 bases and V 5 bases, and 4 bases lay outside the gene matches. The CDR3 runs to 15 residues.

This TCR was recovered from a woman aged 60-75 years with primary liver carcinoma and hepatitis B virus infection. V and J are TRBV6-5 and TRBJ2-7; 12 nucleotides match TRBD2. Sequencing was done on a sample of tumor-adjacent normal liver tissue. CDR3 DNA: TGTGCCAGCAGTGGCTGGACTAGCGGGGCCTACGAGCAGTACCTC. The encoded protein is CASSGWTSGAYEQYL.